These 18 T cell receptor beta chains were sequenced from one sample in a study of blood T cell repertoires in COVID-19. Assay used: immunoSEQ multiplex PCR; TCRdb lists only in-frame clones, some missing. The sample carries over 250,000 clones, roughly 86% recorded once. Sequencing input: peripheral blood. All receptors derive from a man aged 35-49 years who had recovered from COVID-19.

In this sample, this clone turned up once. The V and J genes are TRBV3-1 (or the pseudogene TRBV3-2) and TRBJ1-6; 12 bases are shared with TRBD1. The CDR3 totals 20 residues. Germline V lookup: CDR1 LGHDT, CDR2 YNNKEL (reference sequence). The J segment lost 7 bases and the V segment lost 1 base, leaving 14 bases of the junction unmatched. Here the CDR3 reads CASSQVPSLGQGASNSPLHF. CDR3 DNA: TGTGCCAGCAGCCAAGTTCCCTCCCTGGGACAGGGGGCTTCGAATTCACCCCTCCACTTT.

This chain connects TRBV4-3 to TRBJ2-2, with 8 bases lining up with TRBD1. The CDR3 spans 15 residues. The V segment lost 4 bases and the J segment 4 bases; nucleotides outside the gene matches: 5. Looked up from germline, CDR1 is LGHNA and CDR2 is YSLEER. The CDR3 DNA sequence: TGCGCCAGCAGCCCGGGGACAGGACCCACCGGGGAGCTGTTTTTT. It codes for CASSPGTGPTGELFF.

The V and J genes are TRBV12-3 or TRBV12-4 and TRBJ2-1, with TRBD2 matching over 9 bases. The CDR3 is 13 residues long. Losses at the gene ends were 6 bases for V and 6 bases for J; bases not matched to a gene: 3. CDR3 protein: CASSTSGPNEQFF. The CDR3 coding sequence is TGTGCCAGCAGCACTAGCGGGCCCAATGAGCAGTTCTTC.

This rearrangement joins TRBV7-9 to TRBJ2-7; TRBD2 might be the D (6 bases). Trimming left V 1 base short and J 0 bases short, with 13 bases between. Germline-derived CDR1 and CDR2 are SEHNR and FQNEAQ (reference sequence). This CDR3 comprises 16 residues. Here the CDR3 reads CASSLESGPSSYEQYF. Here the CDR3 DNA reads TGTGCCAGCAGCTTAGAAAGCGGGCCGAGCTCCTACGAGCAGTACTTC.

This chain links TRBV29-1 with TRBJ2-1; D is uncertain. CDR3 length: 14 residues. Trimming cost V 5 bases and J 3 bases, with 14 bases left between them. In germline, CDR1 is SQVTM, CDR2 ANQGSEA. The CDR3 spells CSVRRPELYNEQFF. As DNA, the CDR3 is TGCAGCGTTCGGCGGCCGGAACTCTACAATGAGCAGTTCTTC.

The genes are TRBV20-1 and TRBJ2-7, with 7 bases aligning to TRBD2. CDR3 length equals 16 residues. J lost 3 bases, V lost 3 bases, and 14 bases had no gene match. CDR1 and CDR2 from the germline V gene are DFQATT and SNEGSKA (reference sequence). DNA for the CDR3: TGCAGTGCTAGTTCACCCCTCGGGCTAGCGGACTACGAGCAGTACTTC. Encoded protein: CSASSPLGLADYEQYF.

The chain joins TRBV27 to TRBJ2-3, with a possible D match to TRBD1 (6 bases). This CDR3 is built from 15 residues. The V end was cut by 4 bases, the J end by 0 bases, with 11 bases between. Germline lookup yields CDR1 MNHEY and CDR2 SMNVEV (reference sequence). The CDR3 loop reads CASSSQGQSTDTQYF. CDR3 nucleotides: TGTGCCAGCAGTTCCCAGGGACAAAGCACAGATACGCAGTATTTT.

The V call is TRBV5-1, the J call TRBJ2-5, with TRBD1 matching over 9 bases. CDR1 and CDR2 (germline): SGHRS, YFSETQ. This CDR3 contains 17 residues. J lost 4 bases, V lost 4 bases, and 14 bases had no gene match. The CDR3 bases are TGCGCCAGCAGCACGGCGTTCTCGACAGGGGGGGGAGAGACCCAGTACTTC. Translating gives CASSTAFSTGGGETQYF. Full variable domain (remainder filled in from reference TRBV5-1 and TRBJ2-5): KAGVTQTPRYLIKTRGQQVTLSCSPISGHRSVSWYQQTPGQGLQFLFEYFSETQRNKGNFPGRFSGRQFSNSRSEMNVSTLELGDSALYLCASSTAFSTGGGETQYFGPGTRLLVL.

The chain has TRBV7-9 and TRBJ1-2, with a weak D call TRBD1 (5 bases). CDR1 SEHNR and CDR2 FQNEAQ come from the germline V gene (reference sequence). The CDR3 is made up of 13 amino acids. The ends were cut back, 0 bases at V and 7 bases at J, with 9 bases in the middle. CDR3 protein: CASSLAGDRGYTF. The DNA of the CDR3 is TGTGCCAGCAGCTTAGCAGGGGATCGTGGCTACACCTTC.

As DNA, the CDR3 is TGTGCCAGCAGCGACCGGGTTGCGGGGGGACACAAGCAGTTCTTC. This encodes CASSDRVAGGHKQFF. The J gene is TRBJ2-1, the V gene TRBV2; TRBD2 aligns across 8 bases. The CDR3 length is 15 residues. J lost 11 bases, V lost 6 bases, and 15 bases had no gene match. Germline assignment: CDR1 SNHLY and CDR2 FYNNEI.

The CDR3 DNA follows: TGTGCCAGCAGCCCCAGAGGGATCTTCCAAGAGACCCAGTACTTC. Translation gives CASSPRGIFQETQYF. This chain connects TRBV9 to TRBJ2-5; D may be TRBD2 (5 bases). CDR3 length: 15 residues. Trimming left V 4 bases short and J 1 base short, with 14 bases between. Germline V lookup: CDR1 SGDLS, CDR2 YYNGEE.

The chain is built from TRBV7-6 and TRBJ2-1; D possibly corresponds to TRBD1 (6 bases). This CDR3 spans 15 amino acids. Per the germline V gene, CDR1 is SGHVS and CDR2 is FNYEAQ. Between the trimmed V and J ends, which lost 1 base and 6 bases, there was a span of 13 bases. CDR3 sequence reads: CASSLEAGRGNEQFF. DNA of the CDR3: TGTGCCAGCAGCTTAGAAGCAGGCAGGGGCAATGAGCAGTTCTTC. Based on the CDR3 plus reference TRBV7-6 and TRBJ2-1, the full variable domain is GAGVSQSPRYKVTKRGQDVALRCDPISGHVSLYWYRQALGQGPEFLTYFNYEAQQDKSGLPNDRFSAERPEGSISTLTIQRTEQRDSAMYRCASSLEAGRGNEQFFGPGTRLTVL.

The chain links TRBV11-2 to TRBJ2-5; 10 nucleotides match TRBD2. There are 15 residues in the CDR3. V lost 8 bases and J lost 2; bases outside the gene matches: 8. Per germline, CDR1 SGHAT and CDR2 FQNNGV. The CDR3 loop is CASSQRGLAQETQYF. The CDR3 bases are TGTGCCAGCTCTCAAAGGGGACTAGCGCAAGAGACCCAGTACTTC.

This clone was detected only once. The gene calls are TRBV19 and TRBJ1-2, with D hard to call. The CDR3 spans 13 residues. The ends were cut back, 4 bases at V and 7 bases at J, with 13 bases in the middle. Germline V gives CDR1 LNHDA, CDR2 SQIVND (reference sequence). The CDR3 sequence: CASSRSAVTGYTF. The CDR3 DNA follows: TGTGCCAGTAGTAGGTCGGCGGTAACTGGCTACACCTTC. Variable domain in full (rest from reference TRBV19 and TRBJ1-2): DGGITQSPKYLFRKEGQNVTLSCEQNLNHDAMYWYRQDPGQGLRLIYYSQIVNDFQKGDIAEGYSVSREKKESFPLTVTSAQKNPTAFYLCASSRSAVTGYTFGSGTRLTVV.

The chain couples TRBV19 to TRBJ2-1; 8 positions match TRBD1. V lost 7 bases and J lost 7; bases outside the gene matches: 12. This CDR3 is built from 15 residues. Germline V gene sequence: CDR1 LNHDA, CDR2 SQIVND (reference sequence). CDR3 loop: CASTREQGVSNEQFF. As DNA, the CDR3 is TGTGCCAGTACCAGAGAACAGGGGGTATCAAATGAGCAGTTCTTC.

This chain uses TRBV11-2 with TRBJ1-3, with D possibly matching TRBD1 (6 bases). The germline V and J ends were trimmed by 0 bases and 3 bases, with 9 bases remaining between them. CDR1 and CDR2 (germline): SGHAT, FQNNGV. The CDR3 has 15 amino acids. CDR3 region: CASSLEGGHGNTIYF. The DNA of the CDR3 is TGTGCCAGCAGCTTAGAGGGGGGGCATGGAAACACCATATATTTT.

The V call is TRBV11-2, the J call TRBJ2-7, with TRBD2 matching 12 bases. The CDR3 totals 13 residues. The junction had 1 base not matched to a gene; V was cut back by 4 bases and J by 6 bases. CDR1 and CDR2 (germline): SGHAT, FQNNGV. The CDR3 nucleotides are TGTGCCAGCAGCTGGACTAGCGGGACCGAGCAGTACTTC. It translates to CASSWTSGTEQYF.

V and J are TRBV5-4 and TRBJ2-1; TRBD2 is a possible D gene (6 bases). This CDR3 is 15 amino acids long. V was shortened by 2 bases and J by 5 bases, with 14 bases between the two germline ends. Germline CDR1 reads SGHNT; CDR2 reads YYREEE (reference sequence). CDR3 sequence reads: CASSFGGRRDNEQFF. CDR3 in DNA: TGTGCCAGCAGCTTCGGAGGGCGTCGAGACAATGAGCAGTTCTTC.